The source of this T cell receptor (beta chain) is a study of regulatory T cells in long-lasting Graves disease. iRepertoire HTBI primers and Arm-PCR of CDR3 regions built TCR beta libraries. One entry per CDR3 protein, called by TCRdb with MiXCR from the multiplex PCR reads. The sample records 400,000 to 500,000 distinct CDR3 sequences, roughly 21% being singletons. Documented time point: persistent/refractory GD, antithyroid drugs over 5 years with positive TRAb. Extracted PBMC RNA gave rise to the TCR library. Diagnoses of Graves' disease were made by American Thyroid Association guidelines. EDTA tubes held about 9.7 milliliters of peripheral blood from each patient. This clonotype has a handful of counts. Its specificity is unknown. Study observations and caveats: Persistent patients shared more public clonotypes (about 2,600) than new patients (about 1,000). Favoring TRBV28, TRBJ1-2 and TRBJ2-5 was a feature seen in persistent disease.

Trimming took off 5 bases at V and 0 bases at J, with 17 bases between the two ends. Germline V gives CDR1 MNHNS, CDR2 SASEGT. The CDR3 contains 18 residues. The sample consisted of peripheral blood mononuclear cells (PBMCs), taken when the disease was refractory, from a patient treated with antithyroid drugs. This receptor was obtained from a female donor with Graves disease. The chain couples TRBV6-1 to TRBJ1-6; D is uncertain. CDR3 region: CASSHAGYASSYNSPLHF. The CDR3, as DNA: TGTGCCAGCAGTCACGCGGGGTATGCGAGCTCCTATAATTCACCCCTCCACTTT.